The 26 T cell receptor beta chains given below trace back to one sample, sequenced in a study of early T cells in non-severe SARS-CoV-2 infection. TCRdb ran MiXCR on the 5' RACE reads and lists one entry per CDR3 protein. Among under 95,000 distinct CDR3 sequences listed, about 12% were seen once. The specimen sequenced was whole blood. Every receptor here comes from an adult who was a healthcare worker with PCR-confirmed SARS-CoV-2 infection or an uninfected control (not recorded which).

J is TRBJ2-1 and V is TRBV3-1; D might be TRBD2 (6 bases). This CDR3 spans 15 amino acids. The ends were cut back, 6 bases at V and 7 bases at J, with 19 bases in the middle. Germline loops: CDR1 LGHDT, CDR2 YNNKEL (reference sequence). The CDR3 region has the DNA TGTGCCAGCAGTCGTGGGACTCTCCTCTCGAATGAGCAGTTCTTC. This sequence encodes CASSRGTLLSNEQFF.

This clonotype was recorded many times. The CDR3 reads CASSQYNEQFF. The CDR3 region has the DNA TGTGCCAGCAGCCAATATAATGAGCAGTTCTTC. This chain connects TRBV4-2 to TRBJ2-1; no clear D. The CDR3 consists of 11 residues. V dropped 2 bases and J dropped 7 bases, with 3 bases sitting between them. CDR1 is LGHNA, CDR2 YNFKEQ, per germline.

This clonotype is medium-sized (0.01 to 0.1%) by share. The rearrangement uses TRBV20-1 and TRBJ2-3; D gene unclear. The CDR3 totals 14 residues. V lost 1 base and J lost 2, with 10 bases in between. Germline CDR1 and CDR2: DFQATT and SNEGSKA (reference sequence). The CDR3: CSARGGTTTDTQYF. The CDR3 DNA reads as TGCAGTGCTAGAGGAGGTACCACCACAGATACGCAGTATTTT.

This clonotype was seen a handful of times. The chain has TRBV20-1 and TRBJ2-7; D is uncertain. The V gene lost 1 base and the J gene lost 6 bases, with 13 bases spanning the gap. Per the germline V gene, CDR1 is DFQATT and CDR2 is SNEGSKA (reference sequence). CDR3 length: 13 amino acids. CDR3: CSARGSSLLEQYF. The CDR3 DNA is TGCAGTGCTAGAGGTAGTAGCTTGCTCGAGCAGTACTTC.

This clonotype occurred many times. The chain recombines TRBV29-1 with TRBJ1-1; D may be TRBD1 (5 bases). CDR3 length equals 16 residues. The germline gives CDR1 SQVTM, CDR2 ANQGSEA. Trimming stripped 4 bases from V and 3 bases from J, with 21 bases between. CDR3 sequence (DNA): TGCAGCGTTGGGGGGGGACGACCCTTTAGGGACACTGAAGCTTTCTTT. Translation gives CSVGGGRPFRDTEAFF.

This clonotype was counted once. V and J are TRBV29-1 and TRBJ2-1, with D possibly matching TRBD2 (6 bases). CDR1 and CDR2 from the germline V gene are SQVTM and ANQGSEA. This CDR3 is 11 amino acids long. V lost 4 bases, J lost 6 bases, and 7 bases lay in between. The CDR3 is CSVGTINEQFF. The CDR3 nucleotides read TGCAGCGTTGGGACTATCAATGAGCAGTTCTTC.

The gene calls are TRBV5-1 and TRBJ2-2, with D perhaps TRBD2 (6 bases). CDR3 length: 14 amino acids. The germline V gene has CDR1 SGHRS and CDR2 YFSETQ. The V end lost 2 bases, the J end lost 3 bases, and 8 bases lay between the germline ends. This CDR3 is CASSFGTYTGELFF. In DNA form, the CDR3 reads TGCGCCAGCAGCTTTGGGACTTACACCGGGGAGCTGTTTTTT.

J is TRBJ1-1 and V is TRBV20-1, with 7 bases lining up with TRBD1. V gave up 1 base and J gave up 6 bases; unmatched junction bases: 8. This CDR3 contains 14 residues. Looked up from germline, CDR1 is DFQATT and CDR2 is SNEGSKA (reference sequence). CDR3 amino acids: CSARVNRGRAEAFF. As DNA, the CDR3 is TGCAGTGCTAGAGTGAACAGGGGAAGGGCTGAAGCTTTCTTT.

This clonotype was seen repeatedly, ten times or more. This sequence joins TRBV7-6 and TRBJ2-1, with 11 bases that match TRBD2. Trimming cost V 5 bases and J 2 bases; bases outside gene matches: 2. The CDR3 spans 15 residues. Looked up from germline, CDR1 is SGHVS and CDR2 is FNYEAQ. The DNA for the CDR3 is TGTGCCAGCAGCCCACTAGCGGGGGCCTACAATGAGCAGTTCTTC. It yields the protein CASSPLAGAYNEQFF.

This clonotype was observed a few times. The CDR3 sequence: CASSLLGSANYGYTF. The CDR3 DNA sequence: TGTGCCAGCAGCTTACTAGGTAGCGCGAACTATGGCTACACCTTC. The V and J genes are TRBV11-2 and TRBJ1-2; D not certain. Between the trimmed V and J ends, which lost 2 bases and 2 bases, there was a span of 12 bases. This CDR3 contains 15 residues. Germline-derived CDR1 and CDR2 are SGHAT and FQNNGV.

This clonotype was observed at least ten times. The J gene is TRBJ1-2, the V gene TRBV27, with 8 bases lining up with TRBD1. CDR1 is MNHEY, CDR2 SMNVEV, per germline (reference sequence). This CDR3 contains 14 residues. Trimming cost V 5 bases and J 4 bases; bases outside gene matches: 6. The CDR3 loop is CASSIRGRSYGYTF. CDR3 in DNA: TGTGCCAGCAGTATCAGGGGGCGCAGCTATGGCTACACCTTC.

Only a few counts were recorded for this clonotype. The chain links TRBV4-1 to TRBJ2-7, with a tentative D call TRBD1 (5 bases). The V end was cut by 0 bases, the J end by 3 bases, with 12 bases between. This CDR3 region has 15 residues. Germline CDR1 and CDR2: MGHRA and YSYEKL. The DNA for the CDR3 is TGCGCCAGCAGCCAAGAATCGGCAGGGATCTACGAGCAGTACTTC. Residues: CASSQESAGIYEQYF.

The table lists this clonotype with many counts. This chain uses TRBV7-6 with TRBJ2-5; TRBD2 matches 8 bases. This CDR3 has 15 amino acids. The V segment lost 4 bases and the J segment 3 bases; nucleotides outside the gene matches: 7. Germline V gives CDR1 SGHVS, CDR2 FNYEAQ. CDR3 amino acids: CASSSISGLEETQYF. DNA of the CDR3: TGTGCCAGCAGCTCTATTTCGGGACTAGAAGAGACCCAGTACTTC. The variable domain in full, completed from reference TRBV7-6 and TRBJ2-5, reads GAGVSQSPRYKVTKRGQDVALRCDPISGHVSLYWYRQALGQGPEFLTYFNYEAQQDKSGLPNDRFSAERPEGSISTLTIQRTEQRDSAMYRCASSSISGLEETQYFGPGTRLLVL.

This clonotype was counted between two and nine times. The DNA for the CDR3 is TGTGCCAGCACCGGGACTAGCGGGAGTTGGAACTCCTACAATGAGCAGTTCTTC. The encoded protein is CASTGTSGSWNSYNEQFF. J is TRBJ2-1 and V is TRBV12-3 or TRBV12-4, with 14 bases matching TRBD2. This CDR3 region has 18 residues. V lost 7 bases and J lost 0; bases outside the gene matches: 8.

This clonotype has a count of ten or more. The rearrangement joins TRBV18 to TRBJ1-4, with TRBD1 matching over 7 bases. The length of the CDR3 is 14 residues. The V segment lost 6 bases and the J segment 6 bases; nucleotides outside the gene matches: 7. CDR1 is KGHSH, CDR2 LQKENI, per germline. CDR3 in amino acids: CASSPGQYYEKLFF. The CDR3 DNA reads as TGTGCCAGCTCGCCGGGACAGTATTATGAAAAACTGTTTTTT.

The chain recombines TRBV19 with TRBJ2-1; TRBD2 might be the D (5 bases). Trimming removed 3 bases at V and 1 base at J, with 19 bases between. The CDR3 sequence is 18 residues long. The V gene's germline CDR1 is LNHDA and CDR2 SQIVND (reference sequence). CDR3 region: CASSIAAYPLASYNEQFF. The CDR3 DNA reads as TGTGCCAGTAGTATTGCAGCTTACCCCCTAGCATCCTACAATGAGCAGTTCTTC.

The CDR3 bases are TGCGCCAGCAAGGCCAGTACAAACACTGAAGCTTTCTTT. Translated, it gives CASKASTNTEAFF. V gene TRBV5-1 combines with J gene TRBJ1-1; D is undetermined. V lost 6 bases and J 2 bases, leaving 11 bases between the germline ends. This CDR3 contains 13 residues. The germline CDR1 and CDR2 sequences are SGHRS and YFSETQ.

In its sample, this clonotype was seen many times. This rearrangement joins TRBV27 to TRBJ2-2; a weak D match, TRBD2 (7 bases). This CDR3 contains 17 residues. Looked up from germline, CDR1 is MNHEY and CDR2 is SMNVEV (reference sequence). Trimming pared 7 bases from V and 3 bases from J, leaving 21 bases between. The CDR3 region has the DNA TGTGCCAGCACCCTTATTTGGGGGGCGGGAGACACCGGGGAGCTGTTTTTT. Its protein product is CASTLIWGAGDTGELFF.

The chain couples TRBV27 to TRBJ2-7, with 9 bases matching TRBD2. The CDR3 totals 14 residues. Per the germline V gene, CDR1 is MNHEY and CDR2 is SMNVEV (reference sequence). The junction had 5 bases not matched to a gene; V was cut back by 5 bases and J by 3 bases. The DNA for the CDR3 is TGTGCCAGCAGTCCCTCGACTAGCGGCTACGAGCAGTACTTC. It translates to CASSPSTSGYEQYF.

This clonotype came up many times. The J gene is TRBJ2-5, the V gene TRBV5-1; TRBD1 is a possible D gene (5 bases). The CDR3 is 15 residues long. Germline-derived CDR1 and CDR2 are SGHRS and YFSETQ. V dropped 0 bases and J dropped 1 base, with 10 bases sitting between them. CDR3 nucleotides: TGCGCCAGCAGCTTGGACGGCAGGGTCCAAGAGACCCAGTACTTC. Residues: CASSLDGRVQETQYF.

This clonotype was detected a few times. The chain is built from TRBV19 and TRBJ2-2; D ambiguous. The V and J ends lost 0 bases and 3 bases respectively, with 8 bases between them. Germline-derived CDR1 and CDR2 are LNHDA and SQIVND (reference sequence). This CDR3 has 15 residues. This CDR3 is CASSIEGIYTGELFF. The CDR3 DNA is TGTGCCAGTAGTATAGAGGGGATTTACACCGGGGAGCTGTTTTTT.

The genes are TRBV12-2 and TRBJ2-7; TRBD2 is the table's D call and was not checked against the DNA. TRBV12-2 has pseudogene status. The CDR3 covers 14 residues. The DNA of the CDR3 is TGTGCAAGTCGCTTAGCCTCCCGAAACTACGAGCAGTACTTC. Translation: CASRLASRNYEQYF.

The chain combines TRBV6-1 with TRBJ1-6; D is unresolved. Per the germline V gene, CDR1 is MNHNS and CDR2 is SASEGT. This CDR3 contains 16 residues. V was cut by 1 base and J by 0 bases, with 7 bases left in between. CDR3 in amino acids: CASSEDGNSYNSPLHF. CDR3 sequence (DNA): TGTGCCAGCAGTGAAGACGGCAACTCCTATAATTCACCCCTCCACTTT.

This chain joins TRBV29-1 and TRBJ1-2, with a weak D call TRBD1 (5 bases). Germline values: CDR1 SQVTM, CDR2 ANQGSEA. Deletions cut 4 bases from V and 10 bases from J, with 13 bases between. The CDR3 covers 11 residues. CDR3 sequence reads: CSVGGTSIYTF. CDR3 DNA sequence: TGCAGCGTTGGAGGGACGTCAATCTACACCTTC.

The chain has TRBV20-1 and TRBJ2-3, with D possibly being TRBD1 (6 bases). This CDR3 region has 12 residues. Germline CDR1 DFQATT, CDR2 SNEGSKA (reference sequence). CDR3 nucleotide sequence: TGCAGCCCCCAGGGGTTCACAGATACGCAGTATTTT. It encodes CSPQGFTDTQYF.

This chain links TRBV6-5 with TRBJ2-1; TRBD2 agrees at 8 bases. This CDR3 contains 13 residues. J gave up 5 bases and V 6 bases, and 3 bases lay outside the gene matches. The germline gives CDR1 MNHEY, CDR2 SVGAGI. The CDR3 DNA reads TGTGCCAGCAGCCTACTAGCGGACAATGAGCAGTTCTTC. Translation: CASSLLADNEQFF.